This TCR beta chain was found in a study of CXCR3 chemokines and chemotherapy response in bladder cancer (dated by TCRdb to between 2022 and 2023). A note on the overall study: The study set out to examine whether the activity of the CXCR3 chemokine system within tumors predicted response to chemotherapy in human bladder cancer.

By how much of the sample it makes up, this clonotype is medium-sized (0.01 to 0.1%). Its target antigen remains unknown. No per-base quality is available; no much larger clone lies one base away. CDR1 and CDR2 were assigned from the germline V gene as MNHNS and SASEGT. The CDR3 measures 15 amino acids from cysteine to phenylalanine. The sequence is cut down to CDR3 DNA, 45 bases in frame from base 1. Between the V and J ends, shortened by 6 bases and 2 bases respectively, the junction contains 16 bases. The method was PCR. The instrument was an Illumina HiSeq 2500. TCRdb passed the public sequencing reads through fastp at Q25 and MiXCR, retaining productive beta sequences. Rows are combined by CDR3 protein, so each entry shows the most common genes and DNA. This sample gives 13,000 or so distinct CDR3 sequences in total; roughly 12% of them show up just once. Clones ranked in the top ten supply roughly 26% of the sample.

Sample collection occurred from a patient whose treatment included neoadjuvant chemotherapy. The clonotype originates from a human donor with bladder cancer that did not respond to neoadjuvant chemotherapy. The rearrangement joined TRBV6-1 to TRBJ1-2, with no confident D gene call. The DNA sequence is TGTGCCAGCAGGGAGGGTCTCGCCGAGAACTATGGCTACACCTTC. The encoded protein is CASREGLAENYGYTF.